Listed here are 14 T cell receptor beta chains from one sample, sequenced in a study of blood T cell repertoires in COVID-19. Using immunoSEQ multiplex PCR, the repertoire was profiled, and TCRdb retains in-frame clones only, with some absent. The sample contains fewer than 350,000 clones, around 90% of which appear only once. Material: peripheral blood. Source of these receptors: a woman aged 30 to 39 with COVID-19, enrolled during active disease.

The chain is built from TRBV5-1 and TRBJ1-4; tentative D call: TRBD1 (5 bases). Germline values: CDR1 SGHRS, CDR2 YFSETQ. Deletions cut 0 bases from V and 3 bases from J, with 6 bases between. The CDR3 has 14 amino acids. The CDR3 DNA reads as TGCGCCAGCAGCTTGGGACAGCCTAATGAAAAACTGTTTTTT. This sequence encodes CASSLGQPNEKLFF.

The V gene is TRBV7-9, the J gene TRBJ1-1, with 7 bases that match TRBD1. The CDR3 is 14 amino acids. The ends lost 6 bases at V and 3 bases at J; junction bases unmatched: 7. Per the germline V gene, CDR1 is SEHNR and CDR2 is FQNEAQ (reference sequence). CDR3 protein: CASSSGGRHTEAFF. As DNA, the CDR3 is TGTGCCAGCAGTTCAGGGGGGAGGCACACTGAAGCTTTCTTT.

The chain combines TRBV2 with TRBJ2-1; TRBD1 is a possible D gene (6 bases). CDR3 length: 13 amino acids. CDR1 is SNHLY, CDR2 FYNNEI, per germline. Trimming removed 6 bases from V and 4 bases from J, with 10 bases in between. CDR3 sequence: CASRTGRYNEQFF. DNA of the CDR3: TGTGCCAGCAGAACAGGGCGGTACAATGAGCAGTTCTTC.

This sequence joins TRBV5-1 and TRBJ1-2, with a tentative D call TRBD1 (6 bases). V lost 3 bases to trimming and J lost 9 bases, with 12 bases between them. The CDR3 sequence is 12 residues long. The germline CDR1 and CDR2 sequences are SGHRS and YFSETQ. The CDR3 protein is CASSSNRVRYTF. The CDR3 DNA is TGCGCCAGCAGCTCTAACAGGGTTCGCTACACCTTC.

The CDR3 region has the DNA TGTGCCATCAGTGAACTAGCGGGAGGGTCCAATGAGCAGTTCTTC. Translating it yields CAISELAGGSNEQFF. The V gene is TRBV10-3, the J gene TRBJ2-1, with 13 positions matching TRBD2. Germline V gene lookup returns CDR1 ENHRY and CDR2 SYGVKD. This CDR3 has 15 amino acids. Losses at the gene ends were 3 bases for V and 6 bases for J; bases not matched to a gene: 2.

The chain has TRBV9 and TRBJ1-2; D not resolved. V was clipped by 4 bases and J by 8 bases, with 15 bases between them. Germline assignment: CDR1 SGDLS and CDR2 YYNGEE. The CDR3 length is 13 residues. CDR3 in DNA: TGTGCCAGCAGCCCCATCGGGGAAGACGGCTACACCTTC. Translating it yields CASSPIGEDGYTF.

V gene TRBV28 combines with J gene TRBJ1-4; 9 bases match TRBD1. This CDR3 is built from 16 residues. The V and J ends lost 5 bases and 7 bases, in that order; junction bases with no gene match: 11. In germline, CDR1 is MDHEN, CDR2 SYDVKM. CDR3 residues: CASSAPPGTGSEKLFF. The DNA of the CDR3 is TGTGCCAGCAGTGCACCCCCCGGGACAGGGAGTGAAAAACTGTTTTTT.

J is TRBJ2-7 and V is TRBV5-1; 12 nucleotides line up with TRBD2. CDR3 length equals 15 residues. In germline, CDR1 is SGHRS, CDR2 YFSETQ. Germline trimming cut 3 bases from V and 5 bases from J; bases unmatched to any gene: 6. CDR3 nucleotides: TGCGCCAGCAGCTGGGGACTAGCGGGCGGGGACGAGCAGTACTTC. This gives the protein CASSWGLAGGDEQYF.

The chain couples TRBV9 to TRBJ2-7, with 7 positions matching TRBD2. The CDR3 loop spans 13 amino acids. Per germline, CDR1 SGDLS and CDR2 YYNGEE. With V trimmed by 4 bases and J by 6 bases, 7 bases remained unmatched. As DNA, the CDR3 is TGTGCCAGCAGCACACGACTAGCTTCCGAGCAGTACTTC. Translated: CASSTRLASEQYF.

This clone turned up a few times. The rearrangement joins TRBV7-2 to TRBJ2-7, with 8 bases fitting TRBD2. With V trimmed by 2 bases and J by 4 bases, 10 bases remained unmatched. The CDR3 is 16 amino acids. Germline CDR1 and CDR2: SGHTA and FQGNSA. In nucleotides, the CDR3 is TGTGCCAGCAGCTTAAAACGGAGCGGGAGTCGATACGAGCAGTACTTC. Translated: CASSLKRSGSRYEQYF.

The CDR3 DNA reads as TGTGCCAGCAGTTACTCGAGACAGATGTACAATGAGCAGTTCTTC. This gives the protein CASSYSRQMYNEQFF. This chain joins TRBV6-5 and TRBJ2-1, with D perhaps matching TRBD1 (5 bases). The V end lost 0 bases, the J end lost 4 bases, and 10 bases lay between the germline ends. This CDR3 is 15 amino acids long. The V gene's germline CDR1 is MNHEY and CDR2 SVGAGI.

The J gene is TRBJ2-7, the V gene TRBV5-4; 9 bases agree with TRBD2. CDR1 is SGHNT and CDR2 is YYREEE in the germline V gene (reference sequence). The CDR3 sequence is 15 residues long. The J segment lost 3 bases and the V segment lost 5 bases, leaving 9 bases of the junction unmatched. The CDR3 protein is CASSTSGWGGYEQYF. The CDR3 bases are TGTGCCAGCAGTACTAGCGGGTGGGGAGGCTACGAGCAGTACTTC.

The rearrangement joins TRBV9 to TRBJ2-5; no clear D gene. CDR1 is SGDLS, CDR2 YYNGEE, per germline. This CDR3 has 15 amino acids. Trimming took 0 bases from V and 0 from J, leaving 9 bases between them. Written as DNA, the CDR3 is TGTGCCAGCAGCGTAGGTCTCCGGGACCAAGAGACCCAGTACTTC. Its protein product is CASSVGLRDQETQYF.

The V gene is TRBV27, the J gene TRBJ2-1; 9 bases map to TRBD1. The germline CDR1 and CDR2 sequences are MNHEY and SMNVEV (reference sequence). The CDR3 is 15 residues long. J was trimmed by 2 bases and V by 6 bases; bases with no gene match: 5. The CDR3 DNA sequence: TGTGCCAGCAGGCTAACAGGGGGCACCTACAATGAGCAGTTCTTC. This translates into CASRLTGGTYNEQFF.